The rows below give T cell receptor beta chains drawn from one sample of a study of cytomegalovirus exposure and HLA in healthy donors. The protocol was immunoSEQ multiplex PCR, while the TCRdb copy is restricted to in-frame clones and leaves out a portion. The table includes 140,000 to 150,000 clones, approximately 88% detected once. Source material: PBMCs. These receptors all come from a man younger than 30 in good health and CMV-seropositive. The CDR3 runs from the conserved cysteine through the conserved F or W. D genes are given only for firm matches. Expanded clones are given a class, and other clones once, few, many or no size at all.

14,TRBV30,TRBJ1-2,-,-,TGTGCCGGGGGGGGCAGGGCAAGAGGCTATGGCTACACCTTC,CAGGGRARGYGYTF
15,TRBV19,TRBJ1-4,-,-,TGTGCCACCGCCGATTCTCTTCGAAGGGAGGAAAAACTGTTTTTT,CATADSLRREEKLFF
15,TRBV6-5,TRBJ2-1,-,-,TGTGCCAGCAGTTATAACCCGAGCTCCTACAATGAGCAGTTCTTC,CASSYNPSSYNEQFF
14,TRBV7-9,TRBJ1-2,TRBD1,-,TGTGCCAGCAGCTTATTCACAGGGGTTGACGGCTACACCTTC,CASSLFTGVDGYTF
14,TRBV5-4,TRBJ1-2,TRBD1,-,TGTGCCAGCAGCTTGGCTGACAGGGCCTATGGCTACACCTTC,CASSLADRAYGYTF
15,TRBV6-5,TRBJ2-7,-,-,TGTGCCAGCAGCGGACAGCAAAAGACCGGGCTCGAGCAGTACTTC,CASSGQQKTGLEQYF
15,TRBV28,TRBJ1-4,-,-,TGTGCCAGCAGTTCCCGGCGGGACCCTAATGAAAAACTGTTTTTT,CASSSRRDPNEKLFF
14,TRBV30,TRBJ2-5,TRBD1,-,TGTGCCTGGAGTAATAACAGGGGGCGAGAGACCCAGTACTTC,CAWSNNRGRETQYF
16,TRBV27,TRBJ2-1,TRBD1,-,TGTGCCAGCAGTTTGAGAAACAGGGGGCTTTACAATGAGCAGTTCTTC,CASSLRNRGLYNEQFF
14,TRBV21-1,TRBJ2-1,-,-,TGTGCCAGCAACCAAGGGCCCCAGGGGAATGAGCAGTTCTTC,CASNQGPQGNEQFF
15,TRBV18,TRBJ2-5,-,once,TGTGCCAGCTCACCACCGGTTCAGGGACAAGAGACCCAGTACTTC,CASSPPVQGQETQYF
14,TRBV4-1,TRBJ2-7,-,-,TGCGCCAGCAGCCAAGGAGAGGGAACCTACGAGCAGTACTTC,CASSQGEGTYEQYF
15,TRBV25-1,TRBJ1-3,-,-,TGTGCCAGCAGTGACACAGGGAGCTCTGGAAACACCATATATTTT,CASSDTGSSGNTIYF
13,TRBV13,TRBJ1-2,TRBD1,-,TGTGCCAGCAGCCCTACAGGGGGCAATGGCTACACCTTC,CASSPTGGNGYTF
13,TRBV5-6,TRBJ2-7,-,-,TGTGCCAGTAGCTACACCACCCGATACGAGCAGTACTTC,CASSYTTRYEQYF
13,TRBV7-9,TRBJ2-7,-,once,TGTGCCAGCAGCCTTGCCCCAGCCTACGAGCAGTACTTC,CASSLAPAYEQYF
17,TRBV6-4,TRBJ2-3,TRBD2,-,TGTGCCAGCGACGCCAGGCGGGGGGAACCAAGCACAGATACGCAGTATTTT,CASDARRGEPSTDTQYF
13,TRBV30,TRBJ1-4,TRBD1,-,TGTGCCTGGAGTGTAAAGGGGGCTGAAAAACTGTTTTTT,CAWSVKGAEKLFF
16,TRBV18,TRBJ2-3,TRBD1,-,TGTGCCAGCTCACCAGGAGAGACAGGGGCGCAAGGAGGGCAGTATTTT,CASSPGETGAQGGQYF
15,TRBV7-9,TRBJ2-7,-,-,TGTGCCAGCAGCCCCAAGCTGACAGACGCCTACGAGCAGTACTTC,CASSPKLTDAYEQYF
11,TRBV14,TRBJ2-7,-,-,TGTGCCAGCAGCGTCTACTACGAGCAGTACTTC,CASSVYYEQYF
14,TRBV10-3,TRBJ1-1,-,-,TGTGCCATCAGTACGACAGTCATGAACACTGAAGCTTTCTTT,CAISTTVMNTEAFF
16,TRBV4-1,TRBJ1-6,-,-,TGCGCCAGCAGCCAAGAATCCGGGTACGGTAATTCACCCCTCCACTTT,CASSQESGYGNSPLHF
14,TRBV27,TRBJ2-7,TRBD2,-,TGTGCCAGCAGTTCCCGACTAGCCCTCTACGAGCAGTACTTC,CASSSRLALYEQYF
17,TRBV19,TRBJ1-3,TRBD1,-,TGTGCCAGTAGCCGCCCCGGGACAGCGAAATCTGGAAACACCATATATTTT,CASSRPGTAKSGNTIYF
13,TRBV27,TRBJ1-2,-,-,TGTGCCAGCAGTTTAATAGGAGGGGATGGCTACACCTTC,CASSLIGGDGYTF